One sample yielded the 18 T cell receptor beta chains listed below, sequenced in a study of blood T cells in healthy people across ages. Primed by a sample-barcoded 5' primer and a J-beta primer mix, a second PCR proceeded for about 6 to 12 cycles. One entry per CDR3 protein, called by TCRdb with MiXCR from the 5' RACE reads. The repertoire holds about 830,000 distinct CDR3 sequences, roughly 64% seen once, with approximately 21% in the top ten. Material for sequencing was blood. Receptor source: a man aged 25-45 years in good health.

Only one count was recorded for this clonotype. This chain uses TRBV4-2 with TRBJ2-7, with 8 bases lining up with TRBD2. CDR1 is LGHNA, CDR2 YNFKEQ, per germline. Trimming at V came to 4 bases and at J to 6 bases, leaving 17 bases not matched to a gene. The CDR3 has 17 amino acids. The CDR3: CASSPKPSTSGFFEQYF. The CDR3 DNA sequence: TGTGCCAGCAGCCCAAAGCCTTCTACTAGCGGCTTTTTCGAGCAGTACTTC.

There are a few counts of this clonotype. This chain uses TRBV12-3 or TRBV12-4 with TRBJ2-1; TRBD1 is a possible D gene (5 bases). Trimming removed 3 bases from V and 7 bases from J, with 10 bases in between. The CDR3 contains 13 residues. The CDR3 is CASSLGQINEQFF. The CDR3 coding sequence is TGTGCCAGCAGTTTGGGGCAGATAAATGAGCAGTTCTTC.

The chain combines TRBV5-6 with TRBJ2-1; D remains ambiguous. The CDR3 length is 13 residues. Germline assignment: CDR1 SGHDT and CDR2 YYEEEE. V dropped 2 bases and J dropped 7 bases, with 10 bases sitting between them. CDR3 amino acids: CASSFTAVNEQFF. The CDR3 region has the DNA TGTGCCAGCAGCTTCACGGCTGTTAATGAGCAGTTCTTC.

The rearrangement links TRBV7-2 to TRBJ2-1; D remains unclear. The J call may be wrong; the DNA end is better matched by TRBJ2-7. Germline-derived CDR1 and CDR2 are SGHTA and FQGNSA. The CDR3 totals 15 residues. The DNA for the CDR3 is TGTGCCAGCAGCTTATGGTCAAGCTCCTACAATGAGCAGTACTTC. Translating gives CASSLWSSSYNEQYF.

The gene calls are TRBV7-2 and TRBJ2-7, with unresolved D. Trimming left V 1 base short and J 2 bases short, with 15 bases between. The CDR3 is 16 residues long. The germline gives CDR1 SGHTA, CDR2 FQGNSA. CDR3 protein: CASSLGLRRQPYEQYF. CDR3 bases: TGTGCCAGCAGCTTAGGTTTGAGACGACAACCCTACGAGCAGTACTTC.

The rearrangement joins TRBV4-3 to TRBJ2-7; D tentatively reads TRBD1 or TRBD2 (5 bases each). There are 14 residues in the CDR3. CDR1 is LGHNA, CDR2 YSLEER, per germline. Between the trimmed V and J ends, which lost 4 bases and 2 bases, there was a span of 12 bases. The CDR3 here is CASSPGAGAYEQYF. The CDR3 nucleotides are TGCGCCAGCAGCCCCGGGGCCGGCGCCTACGAGCAGTACTTC.

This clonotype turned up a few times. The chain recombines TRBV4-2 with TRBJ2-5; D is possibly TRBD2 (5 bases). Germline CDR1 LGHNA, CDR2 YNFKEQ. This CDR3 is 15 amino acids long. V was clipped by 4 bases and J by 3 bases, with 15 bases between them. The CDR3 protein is CASSPGGFQKETQYF. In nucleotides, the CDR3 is TGTGCCAGCAGCCCCGGCGGGTTCCAGAAAGAGACCCAGTACTTC.

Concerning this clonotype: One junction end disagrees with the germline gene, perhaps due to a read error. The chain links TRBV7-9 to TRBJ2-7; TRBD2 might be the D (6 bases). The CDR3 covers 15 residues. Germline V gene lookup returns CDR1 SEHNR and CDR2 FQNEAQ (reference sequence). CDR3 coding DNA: TGTGCAAGCAGCCCCCGACTAGGGGCGGTCCACGAGCAGTACTTC. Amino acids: CASSPRLGAVHEQYF.

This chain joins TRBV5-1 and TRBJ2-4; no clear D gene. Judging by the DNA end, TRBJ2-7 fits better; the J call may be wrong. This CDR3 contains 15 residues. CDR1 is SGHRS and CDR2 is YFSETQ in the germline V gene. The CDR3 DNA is TGCGCCAGCAGCTTGGGCCATCCAACGTCTAACGAGCAGTACTTC. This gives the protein CASSLGHPTSNEQYF.

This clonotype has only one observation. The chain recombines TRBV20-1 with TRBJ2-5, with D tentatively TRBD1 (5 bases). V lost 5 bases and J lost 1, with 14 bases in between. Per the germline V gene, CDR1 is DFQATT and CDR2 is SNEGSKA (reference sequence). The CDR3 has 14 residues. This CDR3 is CSAGSRDTQETQYF. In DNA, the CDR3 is TGCAGTGCTGGCAGCAGGGATACCCAAGAGACCCAGTACTTC.

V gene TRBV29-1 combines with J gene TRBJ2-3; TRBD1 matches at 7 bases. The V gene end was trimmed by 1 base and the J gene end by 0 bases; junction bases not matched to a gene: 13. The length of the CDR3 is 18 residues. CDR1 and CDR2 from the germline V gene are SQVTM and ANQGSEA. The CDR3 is CSVEGYVGDSSSTDTQYF. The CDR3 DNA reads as TGCAGCGTTGAAGGTTACGTGGGGGACAGCTCAAGCACAGATACGCAGTATTTT.

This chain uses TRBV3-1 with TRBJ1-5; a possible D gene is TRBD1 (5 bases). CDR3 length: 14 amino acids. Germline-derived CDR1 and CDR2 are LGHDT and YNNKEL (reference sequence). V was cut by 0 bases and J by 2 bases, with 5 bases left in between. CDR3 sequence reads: CASSQEGGNQPQHF. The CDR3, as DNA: TGTGCCAGCAGCCAAGAGGGGGGCAATCAGCCCCAGCATTTT.

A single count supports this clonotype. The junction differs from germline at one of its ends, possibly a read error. CDR3: CSGALAGDSTHYF. The CDR3 DNA reads as TGCAGCGGTGCACTAGCGGGAGATTCTACGCATTATTTT. The chain recombines TRBV29-1 with TRBJ2-3; TRBD2 matches at 11 bases. Germline V gene lookup returns CDR1 SQVTM and CDR2 ANQGSEA. The CDR3 has 13 residues.

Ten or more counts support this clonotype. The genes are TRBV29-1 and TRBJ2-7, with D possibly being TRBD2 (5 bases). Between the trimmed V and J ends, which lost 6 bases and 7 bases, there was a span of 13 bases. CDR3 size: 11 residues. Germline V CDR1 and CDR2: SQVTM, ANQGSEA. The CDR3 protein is CSVLEPGEQYF. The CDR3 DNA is TGCAGCGTCCTAGAACCGGGGGAGCAGTACTTC.

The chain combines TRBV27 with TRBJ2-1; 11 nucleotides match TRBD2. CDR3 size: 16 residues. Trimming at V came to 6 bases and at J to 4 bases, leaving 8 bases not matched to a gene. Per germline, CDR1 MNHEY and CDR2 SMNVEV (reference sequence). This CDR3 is CASRLSGRAGYNEQFF. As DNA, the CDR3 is TGTGCCAGCAGACTTAGCGGGAGGGCAGGATACAATGAGCAGTTCTTC.

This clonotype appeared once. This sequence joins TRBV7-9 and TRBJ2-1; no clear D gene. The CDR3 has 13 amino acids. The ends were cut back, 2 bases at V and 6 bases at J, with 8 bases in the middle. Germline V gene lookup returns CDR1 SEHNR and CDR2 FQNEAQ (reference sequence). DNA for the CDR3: TGTGCCAGCAGCTTACCCGCCCGCAATGAGCAGTTCTTC. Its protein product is CASSLPARNEQFF.

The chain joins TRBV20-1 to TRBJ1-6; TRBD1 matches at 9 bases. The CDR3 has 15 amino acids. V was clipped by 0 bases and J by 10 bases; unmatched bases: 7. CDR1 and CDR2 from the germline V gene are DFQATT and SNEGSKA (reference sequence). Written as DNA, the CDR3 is TGCAGTGCTAGAGATGGCGGGGACAGGGCCTCACCCCTCCACTTT. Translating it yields CSARDGGDRASPLHF.

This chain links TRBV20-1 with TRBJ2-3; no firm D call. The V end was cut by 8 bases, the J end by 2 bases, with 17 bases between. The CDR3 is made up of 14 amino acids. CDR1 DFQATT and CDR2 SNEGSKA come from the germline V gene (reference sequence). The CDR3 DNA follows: TGCAGTACTTCACCCCCCTATTACACAGATACGCAGTATTTT. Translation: CSTSPPYYTDTQYF.